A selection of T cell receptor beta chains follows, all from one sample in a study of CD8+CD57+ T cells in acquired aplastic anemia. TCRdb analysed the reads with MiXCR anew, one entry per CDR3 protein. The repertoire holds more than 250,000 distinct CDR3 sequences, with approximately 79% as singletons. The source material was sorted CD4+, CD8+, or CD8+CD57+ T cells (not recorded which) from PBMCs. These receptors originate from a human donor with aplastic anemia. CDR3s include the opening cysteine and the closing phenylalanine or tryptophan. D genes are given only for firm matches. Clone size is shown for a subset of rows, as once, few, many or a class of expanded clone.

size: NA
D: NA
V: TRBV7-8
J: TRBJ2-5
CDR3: CATSLGSGPETQYF
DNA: TGTGCCACCAGCTTAGGCAGCGGTCCCGAGACGCAGTATTTC

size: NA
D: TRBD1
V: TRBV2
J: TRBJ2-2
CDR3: CATRDGDRGGQLFF
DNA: TGTGCCACCAGGGATGGGGACAGGGGCGGGCAGCTGTTTTTT

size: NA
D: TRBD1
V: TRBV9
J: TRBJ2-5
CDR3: CASSDVGQGWLTAQYF
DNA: TGTGCCAGCAGCGATGTCGGACAGGGGTGGTTGACTGCCCAGTACTTC

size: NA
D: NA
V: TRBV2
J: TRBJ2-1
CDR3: CASSDGGVHKQFF
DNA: TGTGCCAGCAGTGATGGTGGGGTCCATAAGCAGTTCTTC

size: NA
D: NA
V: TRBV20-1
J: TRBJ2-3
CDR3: CSARVGMSTDTQYF
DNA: TGCAGTGCTAGGGTCGGGATGAGCACAGATACGCAGTATTTT

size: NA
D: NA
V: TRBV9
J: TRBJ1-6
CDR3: CASSAPGHNTGEPLHF
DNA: TGTGCCAGCAGCGCGCCGGGACACAACACCGGGGAACCCCTCCACTTT

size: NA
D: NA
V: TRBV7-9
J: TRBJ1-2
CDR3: CASSSERDCRRYGYTF
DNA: TGTGCCAGCAGCTCGGAGAGGGACTGTCGTAGATATGGCTACACCTTC

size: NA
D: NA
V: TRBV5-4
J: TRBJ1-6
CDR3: CASSRPSSYNSPLHF
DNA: TGTGCCAGCAGCCGCCCGAGCTCCTATAATTCACCCCTCCACTTT

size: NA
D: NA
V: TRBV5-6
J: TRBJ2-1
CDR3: CASREPIGAYNEQFF
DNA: TGTGCCAGTAGGGAACCAATCGGAGCCTACAATGAGCAGTTCTTC

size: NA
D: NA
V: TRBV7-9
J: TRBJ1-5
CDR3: CASSVAVGGTHPEHF
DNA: TGTGCCAGCAGCGTAGCGGTCGGGGGAACCCATCCCGAGCATTTT

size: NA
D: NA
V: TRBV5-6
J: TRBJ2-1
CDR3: CASSFQGGSYNEQFF
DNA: TGTGCCAGCAGCTTTCAGGGCGGTTCCTACAATGAGCAGTTCTTC

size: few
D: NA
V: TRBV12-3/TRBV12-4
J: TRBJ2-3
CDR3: CASSPEGGPDTQYF
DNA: TGTGCCAGCAGTCCAGAGGGAGGTCCCGATACGCAGTATTTT

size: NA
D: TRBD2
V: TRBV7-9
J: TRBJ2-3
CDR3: CASSLERSGGSEQYF
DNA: TGTGCCAGCAGCTTAGAAAGAAGCGGGGGGAGCGAGCAGTATTTT

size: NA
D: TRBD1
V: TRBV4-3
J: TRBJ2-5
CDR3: CASSRDREGTQYF
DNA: TGCGCCAGCAGCCGAGACAGGGAAGGGACCCAGTACTTC

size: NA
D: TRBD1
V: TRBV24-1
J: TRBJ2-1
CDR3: CATSPRGNEQFF
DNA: TGTGCCACCAGCCCCAGGGGGAATGAGCAGTTCTTC

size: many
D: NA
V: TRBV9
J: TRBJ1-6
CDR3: CASSVGSDTQYFHF
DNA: TGTGCCAGCAGCGTGGGGTCAGATACGCAGTATTTTCACTTT

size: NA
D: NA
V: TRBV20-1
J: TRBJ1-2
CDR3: CSARGQDHYGYTF
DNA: TGCAGTGCTAGAGGACAGGATCACTATGGCTACACCTTC

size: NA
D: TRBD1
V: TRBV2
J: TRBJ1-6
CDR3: CASSILRGQDSPLHF
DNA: TGTGCCAGCAGCATTCTCAGGGGGCAGGATTCACCCCTCCACTTT

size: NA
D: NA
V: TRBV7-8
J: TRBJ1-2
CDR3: CASSLAGSPDTHCYTF
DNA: TGTGCCAGCAGCTTAGCGGGCAGTCCCGATACGCATTGTTACACCTTC

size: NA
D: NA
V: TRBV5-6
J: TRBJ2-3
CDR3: CASSLRDKSTDTQYF
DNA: TGTGCCAGCAGCTTGAGGGATAAGAGCACAGATACGCAGTATTTT

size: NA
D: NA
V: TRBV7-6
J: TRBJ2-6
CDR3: CASSLAGRDGANVLTF
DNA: TGTGCCAGCAGCTTAGCGGGCAGAGACGGGGCCAACGTCCTGACTTTC

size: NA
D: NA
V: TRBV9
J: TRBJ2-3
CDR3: CASSVGVSPDQPHF
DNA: TGTGCCAGCAGCGTAGGGGTCTCGCCCGATCAGCCGCATTTT

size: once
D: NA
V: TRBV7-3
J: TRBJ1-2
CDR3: CASSLAGGNDDGTF
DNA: TGTGCCAGCAGCTTGGCGGGGGGAAACGACGATGGCACCTTC

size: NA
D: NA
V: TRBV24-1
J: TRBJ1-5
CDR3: CATSALDNQPQHF
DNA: TGTGCCACCAGTGCCTTGGACAATCAGCCCCAGCATTTT

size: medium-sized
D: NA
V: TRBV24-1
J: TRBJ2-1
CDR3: CATSDFWGYNEQFF
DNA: TGTGCCACCAGTGATTTTTGGGGCTACAATGAGCAGTTCTTC

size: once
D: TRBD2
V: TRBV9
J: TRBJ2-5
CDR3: CASSVAKGGGQETQYF
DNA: TGTGCCAGCAGCGTAGCAAAGGGCGGGGGCCAAGAGACCCAGTACTTC

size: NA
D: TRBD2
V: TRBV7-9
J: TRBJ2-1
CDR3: CASSLVPGGVSVGQFF
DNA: TGTGCCAGCAGCTTAGTACCCGGGGGGGTGAGCGTTGGACAGTTCTTC

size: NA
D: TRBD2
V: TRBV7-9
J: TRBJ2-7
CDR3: CASSFERSGGSDEEQYF
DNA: TGTGCCAGCAGCTTTGAAAGAAGCGGGGGGAGCGATGAGGAGCAGTACTTC

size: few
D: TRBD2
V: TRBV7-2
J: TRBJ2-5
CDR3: CASRAGGAETQYF
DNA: TGTGCCAGCAGGGCGGGAGGTGCAGAGACCCAGTACTTC

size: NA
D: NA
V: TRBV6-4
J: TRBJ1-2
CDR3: CASRTPGPTHYGYTF
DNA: TGTGCCAGCAGGACACCGGGACCTACACACTATGGCTACACCTTC

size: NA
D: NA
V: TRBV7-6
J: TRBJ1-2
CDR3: CASSLALQWNSPLYTF
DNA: TGTGCCAGCAGCTTAGCGTTACAGTGGAATTCACCCCTCTACACCTTC

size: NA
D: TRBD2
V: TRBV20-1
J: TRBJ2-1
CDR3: CSASISSGNEQFF
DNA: TGCAGTGCTAGTATCTCTAGCGGCAATGAGCAGTTCTTC

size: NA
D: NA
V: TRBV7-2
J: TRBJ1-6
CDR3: CASSLEGGPGSQFHF
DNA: TGTGCCAGCAGCTTAGAGGGAGGTCCCGGTTCGCAGTTCCACTTT

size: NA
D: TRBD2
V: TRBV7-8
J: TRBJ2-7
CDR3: CASSLAGGPGTQYYF
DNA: TGTGCCAGCAGCTTAGCGGGAGGGCCCGGTACGCAGTATTATTTT

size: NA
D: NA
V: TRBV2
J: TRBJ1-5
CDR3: CASSEAYSPQPQHF
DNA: TGTGCCAGCAGTGAGGCGTATAGCCCTCAGCCCCAGCATTTT

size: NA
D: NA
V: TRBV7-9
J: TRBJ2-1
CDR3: CASKVGGFHYNEQFF
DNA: TGTGCCAGCAAGGTAGGGGGGTTCCACTACAATGAGCAGTTCTTC

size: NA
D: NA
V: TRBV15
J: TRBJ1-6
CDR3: CATSARGVASQLHF
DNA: TGTGCCACCAGCGCCCGGGGCGTAGCCTCACAGCTGCACTTC

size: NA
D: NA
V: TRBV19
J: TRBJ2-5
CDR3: CATSEGDQETQYF
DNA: TGTGCCACCTCGGAGGGAGACCAAGAGACCCAGTACTTC

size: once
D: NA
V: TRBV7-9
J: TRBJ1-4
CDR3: CASSFQRRTSSELFF
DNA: TGTGCCAGCAGCTTTCAAAGAAGAACTAGTAGCGAACTGTTTTTT

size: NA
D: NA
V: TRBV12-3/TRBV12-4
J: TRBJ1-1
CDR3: CASRRAAQGTEAFF
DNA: TGTGCCAGCAGACGGGCGGCACAAGGGACTGAAGCTTTCTTT

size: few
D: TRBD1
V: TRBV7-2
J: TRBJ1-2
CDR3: CAGQGARETQYGGTF
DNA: TGTGCCGGACAGGGGGCTAGGGAGACCCAGTATGGCGGGACCTTC

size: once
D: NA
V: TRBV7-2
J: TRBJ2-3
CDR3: CASSSAQRSADTHF
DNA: TGTGCCAGCAGCTCGGCACAGAGAAGCGCAGATACGCATTTT

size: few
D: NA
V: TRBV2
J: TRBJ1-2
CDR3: CASSSQGDGYTF
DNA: TGTGCCAGCAGCTCACAGGGAGATGGCTACACCTTC

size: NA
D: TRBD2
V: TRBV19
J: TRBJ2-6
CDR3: CASSIGRVPSGANVLTF
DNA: TGTGCCAGCAGTATAGGGAGGGTCCCCTCTGGGGCGAACGTCCTGACTTTC

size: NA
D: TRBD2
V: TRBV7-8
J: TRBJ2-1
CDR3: CASSYAGVHDQFF
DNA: TGTGCCAGCAGCTATGCGGGAGTCCATGATCAGTTCTTC

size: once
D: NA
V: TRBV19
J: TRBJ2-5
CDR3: CASMSRGWGTQETQYF
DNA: TGTGCCAGTATGAGTCGAGGATGGGGGACACAAGAGACCCAGTACTTC

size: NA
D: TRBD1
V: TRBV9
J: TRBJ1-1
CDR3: CATSRGLDRGRDTEAFF
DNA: TGTGCCACCAGCAGAGGATTAGACAGGGGAAGGGACACTGAAGCTTTCTTT

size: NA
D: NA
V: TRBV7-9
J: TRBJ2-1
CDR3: CASSLQTRERFDEQFF
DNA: TGTGCCAGCAGCTTACAAACCAGGGAGCGGTTCGATGAGCAGTTCTTC

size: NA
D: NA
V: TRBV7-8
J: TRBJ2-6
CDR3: CASSLAGSYGTHVLAF
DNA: TGTGCCAGCAGCTTAGCGGGTAGCTACGGGACCCACGTCCTGGCTTTC

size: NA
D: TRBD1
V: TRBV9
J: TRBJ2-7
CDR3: CASSWDSPRLYEQYF
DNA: TGTGCCAGCAGTTGGGACAGTCCAAGACTCTACGAGCAGTACTTC

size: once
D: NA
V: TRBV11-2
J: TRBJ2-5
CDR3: CATSLDTRQETQYF
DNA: TGTGCCACCAGCTTAGACACCCGCCAAGAGACCCAGTACTTC

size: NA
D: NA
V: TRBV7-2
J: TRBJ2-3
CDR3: CATSLAEGSDTQYF
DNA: TGTGCCACCAGCTTAGCGGAAGGATCCGATACGCAGTATTTT

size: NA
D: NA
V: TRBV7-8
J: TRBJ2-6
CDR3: CASSFHAGGTALSLTF
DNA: TGTGCCAGCAGCTTTCATGCAGGCGGGACAGCCCTTTCCCTGACTTTC